The 20 T cell receptor beta chains presented below share a single source sample, sequenced in a study of cytomegalovirus exposure and HLA in healthy donors. In the PCR, 60 Vbeta and 13 Jbeta primers were used. Assay: immunoSEQ multiplex PCR; the TCRdb copy retains only in-frame clones and omits some. The repertoire consists of about 160,000 clones, with about 85% occurring once and the leading ten covering around 2%. The sequenced sample consisted of PBMCs. These receptor sequences come from a man aged 18 to 35 in good health and CMV-seronegative.

This chain links TRBV2 with TRBJ2-1, with D perhaps matching TRBD1 (6 bases). Germline CDR1 SNHLY, CDR2 FYNNEI. CDR3 size: 11 residues. The V and J ends lost 4 bases and 10 bases respectively, with 8 bases between them. In nucleotides, the CDR3 is TGTGCCAGCAGTGCAGGGGTCGAGCAGTTCTTC. It translates to CASSAGVEQFF.

V and J are TRBV9 and TRBJ1-3; 10 bases map to TRBD1. After removal of 5 bases from V and 6 bases from J, the junction contained 5 bases not matched to a gene. Germline V gene sequence: CDR1 SGDLS, CDR2 YYNGEE. CDR3 length: 14 amino acids. The CDR3 here is CASRATGGQNTIYF. CDR3 nucleotides: TGTGCCAGCAGGGCGACAGGGGGCCAAAACACCATATATTTT.

This clone was detected only a few times. J is TRBJ2-1 and V is TRBV7-2; D is ambiguous. Germline V lookup: CDR1 SGHTA, CDR2 FQGNSA. The V end was cut by 1 base, the J end by 4 bases, with 11 bases between. The CDR3 contains 15 residues. CDR3 amino acids: CASSLGLGLYNEQFF. In nucleotides, the CDR3 is TGTGCCAGCAGCTTAGGGCTGGGCTTATACAATGAGCAGTTCTTC.

The gene calls are TRBV6-6 and TRBJ2-3; 7 bases are a match to TRBD2. CDR1 is MNHNY, CDR2 SVGAGI, per germline (reference sequence). This CDR3 spans 13 amino acids. After removal of 2 bases from V and 8 bases from J, the junction contained 4 bases not matched to a gene. The CDR3 protein is CASSYPPGGTQYF. CDR3 nucleotides: TGTGCCAGCAGTTACCCCCCGGGGGGTACGCAGTATTTT.

The rearrangement links TRBV9 to TRBJ2-1; 8 bases line up with TRBD1. The CDR3 has 13 amino acids. Looked up from germline, CDR1 is SGDLS and CDR2 is YYNGEE. Unmatched junction bases numbered 6, after V lost 3 bases and J lost 10 bases. The CDR3 nucleotides read TGTGCCAGCAGCGAGGCTAGACAGGGGGAGCAGTTCTTC. This translates into CASSEARQGEQFF.

The chain carries TRBV6-1 and TRBJ2-1; TRBD2 is a possible D gene (6 bases). The V gene lost 2 bases and the J gene lost 5 bases, with 16 bases spanning the gap. Germline CDR1 MNHNS, CDR2 SASEGT. The CDR3 contains 16 residues. CDR3 in amino acids: CASSEPDYLPNNEQFF. CDR3 in DNA: TGTGCCAGCAGTGAACCGGACTACTTGCCTAACAATGAGCAGTTCTTC.

The rearrangement uses TRBV7-9 and TRBJ1-3; D is unclear. The CDR3 spans 18 residues. Trimming removed 5 bases at V and 0 bases at J, with 20 bases between. CDR1 and CDR2 (germline): SEHNR, FQNEAQ (reference sequence). CDR3 sequence reads: CASSENPVGSVSGNTIYF. In DNA, the CDR3 is TGTGCCAGCAGCGAAAACCCGGTAGGCAGCGTCTCTGGAAACACCATATATTTT.

The V call is TRBV19, the J call TRBJ2-2; 12 nucleotides match TRBD2. Germline CDR1 LNHDA, CDR2 SQIVND (reference sequence). This CDR3 has 16 residues. V shed 3 bases, J shed 5 bases, and the junction held 4 bases outside the gene matches. CDR3 residues: CASSIQTSGRTGELFF. The CDR3 DNA is TGTGCCAGTAGTATTCAGACTAGCGGGAGAACCGGGGAGCTGTTTTTT.

The chain links TRBV27 to TRBJ2-7; 9 nucleotides line up with TRBD1. From germline, CDR1 is MNHEY and CDR2 SMNVEV (reference sequence). The length of the CDR3 is 13 residues. With 6 bases clipped from V and 2 bases from J, the junction kept 2 bases outside the gene matches. In DNA form, the CDR3 reads TGTGCCAGCAGGTGGACAGGGGCCTACGAGCAGTACTTC. It translates to CASRWTGAYEQYF.

The rearrangement joins TRBV28 to TRBJ1-1, with D possibly TRBD1 on 5 matching bases. This CDR3 region has 14 residues. Looked up from germline, CDR1 is MDHEN and CDR2 is SYDVKM. V was pared by 5 bases and J by 3 bases, with 13 bases between. CDR3 protein: CASSPSDRDTEAFF. The CDR3 coding sequence is TGTGCCAGCAGTCCGTCCGACAGAGACACTGAAGCTTTCTTT. The complete variable domain, with remaining parts taken from reference TRBV28 and TRBJ1-1, reads DVKVTQSSRYLVKRTGEKVFLECVQDMDHENMFWYRQDPGLGLRLIYFSYDVKMKEKGDIPEGYSVSREKKERFSLILESASTNQTSMYLCASSPSDRDTEAFFGQGTRLTVV.

The chain links TRBV18 to TRBJ1-6; TRBD1 aligns across 8 bases. The germline gives CDR1 KGHSH, CDR2 LQKENI. Unmatched junction bases numbered 6, after V lost 0 bases and J lost 8 bases. This CDR3 is 16 amino acids long. The CDR3 coding sequence is TGTGCCAGCTCACCACCGTCTGGGACAGGCCATTCACCCCTCCACTTT. Translating gives CASSPPSGTGHSPLHF.

This clone has just a few counts. The rearrangement uses TRBV6-5 and TRBJ2-7, with 11 bases aligning to TRBD2. From germline, CDR1 is MNHEY and CDR2 SVGAGI. J gave up 6 bases and V 4 bases, and 5 bases lay outside the gene matches. The CDR3 is made up of 14 amino acids. The CDR3 coding sequence is TGTGCCAGCAGTTCTAATGGACTAGCGGGCGAGCAGTACTTC. Translating it yields CASSSNGLAGEQYF.

This clone was detected once. The V and J genes are TRBV28 and TRBJ2-7; D remains unclear. The V gene's germline CDR1 is MDHEN and CDR2 SYDVKM. V lost 6 bases and J 4 bases, leaving 7 bases between the germline ends. This CDR3 comprises 11 residues. CDR3 sequence: CASSLGYEQYF. The CDR3 coding sequence is TGTGCCAGCAGCCTCGGGTACGAGCAGTACTTC.

This chain joins TRBV29-1 and TRBJ1-1; 8 bases line up with TRBD1. The germline CDR1 and CDR2 sequences are SQVTM and ANQGSEA. The CDR3 spans 13 residues. V gave up 7 bases and J gave up 2 bases; unmatched junction bases: 6. The CDR3 DNA reads as TGCAGCGCCCAGACAGGGGTTAACACTGAAGCTTTCTTT. It codes for CSAQTGVNTEAFF.

The chain couples TRBV15 to TRBJ2-5; maybe TRBD2 (5 bases). The tail of the sequence fits TRBJ2-7 better, so the J call may be wrong. Per germline, CDR1 LNHNV and CDR2 YYDKDF (reference sequence). This CDR3 comprises 15 residues. The CDR3 DNA follows: TGTGCCACCAGCAAGACGGAGTCGGGGAGCTACGAGCAGTACTTC. The encoded protein is CATSKTESGSYEQYF.

The chain recombines TRBV19 with TRBJ2-2; D not certain. Looked up from germline, CDR1 is LNHDA and CDR2 is SQIVND (reference sequence). The V gene lost 3 bases and the J gene lost 2 bases, with 7 bases spanning the gap. CDR3 length: 14 amino acids. The CDR3, as DNA: TGTGCCAGTAGTATCCCCCGTAACACCGGGGAGCTGTTTTTT. Residues: CASSIPRNTGELFF.

The chain has TRBV5-5 and TRBJ1-4; 8 bases map to TRBD1. This CDR3 contains 17 residues. The ends lost 0 bases at V and 8 bases at J; junction bases unmatched: 12. CDR1 is SGHKS and CDR2 is YYEKEE in the germline V gene (reference sequence). Written as DNA, the CDR3 is TGTGCCAGCAGCTTGGAGGGTCAGGGGGCGCTGGGAGAAAAACTGTTTTTT. The encoded protein is CASSLEGQGALGEKLFF.

The sample holds a few counts of this clone. This chain uses TRBV14 with TRBJ2-7; weak D call: TRBD1 (6 bases). Germline CDR1 reads SGHDN; CDR2 reads FVKESK. V was trimmed by 0 bases and J by 9 bases, leaving 18 bases between them. CDR3 length equals 15 residues. CDR3 sequence: CASSQDRTGSKGQYF. Written as DNA, the CDR3 is TGTGCCAGCAGCCAAGATCGAACAGGGTCAAAGGGGCAGTACTTC.

The genes are TRBV4-3 and TRBJ2-7; 7 positions agree with TRBD1. Trimming removed 2 bases from V and 7 bases from J; junction bases left unmatched: 14. Germline V CDR1 and CDR2: LGHNA, YSLEER. The CDR3 consists of 16 residues. The CDR3 region is CASSQRVGTVAWEQYF. CDR3 coding DNA: TGCGCCAGCAGCCAACGGGTCGGGACAGTCGCCTGGGAGCAGTACTTC.

The genes are TRBV28 and TRBJ1-1; 10 nucleotides agree with TRBD1. V trimming: 6 bases; J trimming: 3 bases; junction bases outside the gene matches: 7. CDR1 is MDHEN, CDR2 SYDVKM, per germline. This CDR3 comprises 15 residues. The CDR3 region has the DNA TGTGCCAGCAGGACTTCGGGACAGGGGTACACTGAAGCTTTCTTT. Protein sequence: CASRTSGQGYTEAFF.